One and the same sample provided the 17 T cell receptor beta chains below, sequenced in a study of T cell clusters in autoimmune cytopenias. One tube held mixed TRB-A and TRB-B primer pools for touch-down PCR. TCRdb re-called the multiplex PCR reads; every CDR3 protein appears as one record, without DNA. The table lists some 7,800 distinct CDR3 sequences. Some 40,000 genome equivalents of blood DNA were amplified for TRB. The specimen sequenced was peripheral blood. The receptor set was obtained from a human donor with an autoimmune cytopenia or autoimmune hepatitis (not recorded which).

This clonotype is identified as medium-sized from frequency. The rearrangement links TRBV19 to TRBJ1-2; the TRBD1 assignment by TCRdb is unverifiable without DNA. There are 14 residues in the CDR3. Germline lookup yields CDR1 LNHDA and CDR2 SQIVND (reference sequence). This chain's CDR3 is CASSSGTGIGGYTF.

The chain links TRBV27 to TRBJ2-2; there is no DNA to check the TCRdb D call of TRBD1. The CDR3 is 15 amino acids. Germline values: CDR1 MNHEY, CDR2 SMNVEV (reference sequence). The chain's CDR3 is CASTVTGANTGELFF.

Measured by frequency, this clonotype is medium-sized (0.01 to 0.1%). V is TRBV10-3 and J is TRBJ2-7. Germline CDR1 ENHRY, CDR2 SYGVKD. The CDR3 consists of 13 residues. The CDR3 protein is CAIQDRTSYEQYF.

The chain recombines TRBV12-3 or TRBV12-4 with TRBJ1-2; TCRdb's D call, TRBD1, is unchecked because there is no DNA. There are 17 residues in the CDR3. This CDR3 reads CASSRDAGTASNYGYTF.

V and J are TRBV7-2 and TRBJ1-2; TCRdb indicates TRBD1, and absent DNA this call remains unverified. CDR1 and CDR2 (germline): SGHTA, FQGNSA. The CDR3 is 16 residues long. CDR3 loop: CASSLVRGQGNYGYTF.

This chain connects TRBV7-2 to TRBJ2-5; TCRdb outputs TRBD1, but without DNA this stays unchecked. The germline CDR1 and CDR2 sequences are SGHTA and FQGNSA. CDR3 length: 14 residues. This CDR3 reads CASSPDRGRETQYF.

The chain joins TRBV7-3 to TRBJ2-7; TCRdb outputs TRBD1, but without DNA this stays unchecked. CDR3 size: 15 residues. Per the germline V gene, CDR1 is SGHTA and CDR2 is FQGTGA. CDR3 residues: CASSPGTGLVYEQYF.

By frequency, this clonotype registers medium-sized (0.01 to 0.1%). The chain couples TRBV29-1 to TRBJ1-1; TCRdb's D call, TRBD1, is unchecked because there is no DNA. CDR1 and CDR2 from the germline V gene are SQVTM and ANQGSEA. The CDR3 extends over 15 amino acids. The CDR3: CSVEVLGQGSTEAFF.

V gene TRBV5-4 combines with J gene TRBJ2-3. Germline CDR1 SGHNT, CDR2 YYREEE (reference sequence). The CDR3 covers 12 residues. CDR3 sequence: CASSLEQGTQYF. Together with reference TRBV5-4 and TRBJ2-3, the CDR3 gives the full variable domain: ETGVTQSPTHLIKTRGQQVTLRCSSQSGHNTVSWYQQALGQGPQFIFQYYREEENGRGNFPPRFSGLQFPNYSSELNVNALELDDSALYLCASSLEQGTQYFGPGTRLTVL.

The chain is built from TRBV28 and TRBJ2-2; TCRdb designates TRBD2, a call that cannot be tested without DNA. The germline V gene encodes CDR1 MDHEN and CDR2 SYDVKM. There are 15 residues in the CDR3. The CDR3 sequence is CASALGSRNTGELFF. Filled out from reference TRBV28 and TRBJ2-2, the complete variable domain reads DVKVTQSSRYLVKRTGEKVFLECVQDMDHENMFWYRQDPGLGLRLIYFSYDVKMKEKGDIPEGYSVSREKKERFSLILESASTNQTSMYLCASALGSRNTGELFFGEGSRLTVL.

V usage is TRBV5-1 and J usage is TRBJ2-1; the D call from TCRdb, TRBD1, cannot be confirmed without DNA. The germline CDR1 and CDR2 sequences are SGHRS and YFSETQ. This CDR3 spans 15 amino acids. CDR3 in amino acids: CASSYGQGAYNEQFF.

The chain couples TRBV2 to TRBJ1-4. Germline lookup yields CDR1 SNHLY and CDR2 FYNNEI. The CDR3 extends over 15 amino acids. The CDR3 sequence is CASSQMGVSNEKLFF.

The chain combines TRBV5-1 with TRBJ1-1. Germline values: CDR1 SGHRS, CDR2 YFSETQ. The CDR3 contains 12 residues. This CDR3 is CASSLGGNEAFF.

This sequence joins TRBV6-6 and TRBJ1-2; TCRdb picks TRBD1, but there is no DNA to check that call. This CDR3 is 13 amino acids long. Germline V gene lookup returns CDR1 MNHNY and CDR2 SVGAGI (reference sequence). The CDR3 sequence: CASSWDRDNGYTF.

The chain employs TRBV18 and TRBJ1-1. Per the germline V gene, CDR1 is KGHSH and CDR2 is LQKENI. The CDR3 extends over 13 amino acids. The CDR3 loop is CASSLQMNTEAFF. The whole variable domain, filled in from reference TRBV18 and TRBJ1-1, reads NAGVMQNPRHLVRRRGQEARLRCSPMKGHSHVYWYRQLPEEGLKFMVYLQKENIIDESGMPKERFSAEFPKEGPSILRIQQVVRGDSAAYFCASSLQMNTEAFFGQGTRLTVV.

This clonotype is medium-sized by frequency. The chain joins TRBV5-4 to TRBJ2-3; as DNA is missing, the TRBD2 call by TCRdb cannot be tested. This CDR3 has 15 residues. CDR1 and CDR2 (germline): SGHNT, YYREEE (reference sequence). CDR3 protein: CASSLAGVQTDTQYF.

The gene calls are TRBV11-2 and TRBJ1-2. The CDR3 consists of 15 residues. CDR1 SGHAT and CDR2 FQNNGV come from the germline V gene. The CDR3 here is CASSEEVGSFYGYTF.